What follows are 10 T cell receptor beta chains derived from one specimen sequenced in a study of cytomegalovirus exposure and HLA in healthy donors. Sequencing was performed with immunoSEQ multiplex PCR; in TCRdb, only in-frame clones are kept and a portion is missing. In the table there are fewer than 350,000 clones, 70% to 90% of which are singletons. Material: PBMCs. Source of these receptors: a woman aged 18-29 years in good health and CMV-seronegative.

J is TRBJ2-7 and V is TRBV7-2; 12 positions agree with TRBD2. The germline V gene encodes CDR1 SGHTA and CDR2 FQGNSA. The ends lost 5 bases at V and 0 bases at J; junction bases unmatched: 2. This CDR3 contains 15 residues. The CDR3 spells CASSPTSGSSYEQYF. The DNA for the CDR3 is TGTGCCAGCAGCCCGACTAGCGGGAGCTCCTACGAGCAGTACTTC.

This sequence joins TRBV7-6 and TRBJ2-1, with 7 bases fitting TRBD2. Looked up from germline, CDR1 is SGHVS and CDR2 is FNYEAQ. Germline trimming cut 2 bases from V and 8 bases from J; bases unmatched to any gene: 12. This CDR3 is 16 amino acids long. The CDR3: CASSLRSGKGGDEQFF. The CDR3 nucleotides read TGTGCCAGCAGCTTAAGGAGCGGGAAGGGAGGGGATGAGCAGTTCTTC.

This clone has a handful of counts. V is TRBV10-3 and J is TRBJ2-4; a possible D gene is TRBD2 (6 bases). The CDR3 runs 21 residues. With 0 bases removed from V and 0 bases from J, the gap between germline ends came to 24 bases. Germline CDR1 ENHRY, CDR2 SYGVKD. The CDR3 region has the DNA TGTGCCATCAGTGAGTCCCTGAACGGGAGTGTAATAACCATAGCCAAAAACATTCAGTACTTC. Translating gives CAISESLNGSVITIAKNIQYF.

The rearrangement uses TRBV25-1 and TRBJ2-5; 11 bases fit TRBD1. The germline V gene has CDR1 MGHDK and CDR2 SYGVNS. CDR3 size: 16 residues. J gave up 5 bases and V 2 bases, and 7 bases lay outside the gene matches. The CDR3 DNA reads TGTGCCAGCAGTGAACTGGGGGACAGGGGGAGGGAGACCCAGTACTTC. Translation gives CASSELGDRGRETQYF.

The rearrangement joins TRBV6-5 to TRBJ1-2; 11 positions match TRBD1. Germline values: CDR1 MNHEY, CDR2 SVGAGI. The CDR3 totals 14 residues. Trimming took 4 bases from V and 7 from J; bases not matched to a gene: 5. The CDR3 DNA reads as TGTGCCAGCAGTTCCGGGACAGGGGGACTTGGCTACACCTTC. Protein sequence: CASSSGTGGLGYTF.

V is TRBV19 and J is TRBJ2-7; TRBD1 agrees at 9 bases. With 6 bases clipped from V and 7 bases from J, the junction kept 7 bases outside the gene matches. There are 13 residues in the CDR3. Germline loops: CDR1 LNHDA, CDR2 SQIVND (reference sequence). The CDR3, as DNA: TGTGCCAGTAGCTGGACAGGGGTGGGAGAGCAGTACTTC. It encodes CASSWTGVGEQYF.

V usage is TRBV6-6 and J usage is TRBJ2-3; no definite D call. This CDR3 is built from 13 residues. Germline CDR1 and CDR2: MNHNY and SVGAGI (reference sequence). Trimming cost V 0 bases and J 6 bases, with 7 bases left between them. CDR3: CASSYSPSDTQYF. CDR3 DNA sequence: TGTGCCAGCAGTTACTCTCCATCCGATACGCAGTATTTT.

The chain links TRBV6-5 to TRBJ1-3; D gene uncertain. The CDR3 totals 11 residues. Trimming left V 6 bases short and J 3 bases short, with 3 bases between. CDR1 MNHEY and CDR2 SVGAGI come from the germline V gene. The CDR3 DNA reads TGTGCCAGCAGCTTTGGAAACACCATATATTTT. Amino acids: CASSFGNTIYF.

V gene TRBV18 combines with J gene TRBJ1-1; unclear D gene. Germline assignment: CDR1 KGHSH and CDR2 LQKENI. Trimming stripped 3 bases from V and 8 bases from J, with 19 bases between. The CDR3 totals 15 residues. The CDR3 loop reads CASSPAQREHWEAFF. As DNA, the CDR3 is TGTGCCAGCTCACCGGCCCAACGGGAACACTGGGAAGCTTTCTTT. Drawing the rest from reference TRBV18 and TRBJ1-1, the complete variable domain is NAGVMQNPRHLVRRRGQEARLRCSPMKGHSHVYWYRQLPEEGLKFMVYLQKENIIDESGMPKERFSAEFPKEGPSILRIQQVVRGDSAAYFCASSPAQREHWEAFFGQGTRLTVV.

The rearrangement uses TRBV6-5 and TRBJ2-7, with D tentatively TRBD1 (6 bases). Trimming pared 11 bases from V and 4 bases from J, leaving 15 bases between. The CDR3 covers 12 residues. Germline lookup yields CDR1 MNHEY and CDR2 SVGAGI. CDR3 DNA: TGTGCCGTTTCGGACAGCCTTTACGAGCAGTACTTC. Its translation: CAVSDSLYEQYF.